This TCR beta chain came from a study of control samples from healthy donors and cancer patients. Generated by immunoSEQ multiplex PCR, the TCRdb table keeps only in-frame clones and is missing some. This repertoire shows about 100,000 clones, roughly 92% found once; its top ten account for approximately 3%. V lost 0 bases to trimming and J lost 2 bases; unmatched junction nucleotides: 9. The CDR3 sequence is 17 residues long. Germline CDR1 reads SGHTS; CDR2 reads YDEGEE. The source is a human donor in good health. The donor label of this sample is uncertain. This chain joins TRBV5-8 and TRBJ2-5, with 8 nucleotides matching TRBD2. What was sequenced was blood. In nucleotides, the CDR3 is TGTGCCAGCAGCTTGGTGGGCAGCGGGGGCCCTCAAGAGACCCAGTACTTC. Translation gives CASSLVGSGGPQETQYF.